This T cell receptor (beta chain) was retrieved from a study of T cells in localized non-small cell lung cancer. Comment on this clone: What it binds is not known.

Some clones are missing from TCRdb's copy, which holds only in-frame ones; the method was immunoSEQ multiplex PCR. The profile shows more than 25,000 clones, 70% to 90% of them singletons. The ends lost 3 bases at V and 5 bases at J; junction bases unmatched: 6. CDR1 is SGHNT, CDR2 YYREEE, per germline (reference sequence). CDR3 length: 14 residues. Study conclusions and caveats: The study detected a median approximately 50 of the top 100 tumor clones in adjacent lung. The study linked higher blood T cell density to longer overall survival. Compared with tumor, uninvolved adjacent lung displayed greater T cell clonality, ranking highest overall.

The sequence derives from an older female donor with stage III squamous cell lung carcinoma. The gene calls are TRBV5-4 and TRBJ1-2; 8 nucleotides match TRBD1. Sequenced here: peripheral blood, sampled before any cancer treatment. This CDR3 is CASSSPTGGYGYTF. CDR3 DNA sequence: TGTGCCAGCAGCTCTCCTACAGGGGGGTATGGCTACACCTTC.